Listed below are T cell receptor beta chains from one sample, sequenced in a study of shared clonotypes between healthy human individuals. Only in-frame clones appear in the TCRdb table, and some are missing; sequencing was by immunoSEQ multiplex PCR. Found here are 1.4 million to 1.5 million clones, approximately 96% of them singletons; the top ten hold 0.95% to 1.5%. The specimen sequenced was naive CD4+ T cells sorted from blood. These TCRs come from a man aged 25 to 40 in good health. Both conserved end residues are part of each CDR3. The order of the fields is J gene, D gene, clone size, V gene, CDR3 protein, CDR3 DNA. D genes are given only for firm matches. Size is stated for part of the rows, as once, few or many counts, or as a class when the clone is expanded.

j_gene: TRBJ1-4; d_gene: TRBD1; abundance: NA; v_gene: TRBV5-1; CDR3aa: CASSRDRGNEHLFF; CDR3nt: TGCGCCAGCAGCCGGGACAGGGGTAATGAACACCTGTTTTTT
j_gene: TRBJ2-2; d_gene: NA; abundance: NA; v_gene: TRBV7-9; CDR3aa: CASSLVVEAGELFF; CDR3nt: TGTGCCAGCAGCTTAGTAGTCGAGGCCGGGGAGCTGTTTTTT
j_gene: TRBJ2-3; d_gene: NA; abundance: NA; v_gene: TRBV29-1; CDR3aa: CSAARGRADTQYF; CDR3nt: TGCAGCGCGGCTCGGGGGCGCGCAGATACGCAGTATTTT
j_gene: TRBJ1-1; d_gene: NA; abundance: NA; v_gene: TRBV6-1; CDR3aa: CASTGPGDTEAFF; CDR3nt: TGTGCCAGCACAGGCCCGGGGGACACTGAAGCTTTCTTT
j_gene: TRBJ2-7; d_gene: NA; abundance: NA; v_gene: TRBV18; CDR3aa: CASSPARPSYEQYF; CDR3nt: TGTGCCAGCTCACCCGCTAGGCCCTCCTACGAGCAGTACTTC
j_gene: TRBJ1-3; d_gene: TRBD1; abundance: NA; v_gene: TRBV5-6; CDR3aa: CASSLAQGALGNTIYF; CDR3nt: TGTGCCAGCAGCTTGGCCCAGGGGGCGCTTGGAAACACCATATATTTT
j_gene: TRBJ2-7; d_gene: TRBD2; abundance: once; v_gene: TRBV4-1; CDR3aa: CASSQDPSGRIREQYF; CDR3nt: TGCGCCAGCAGCCAAGATCCTAGCGGGAGGATTCGCGAGCAGTACTTC
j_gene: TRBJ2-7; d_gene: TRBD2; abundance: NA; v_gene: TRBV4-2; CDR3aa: CASSQVGSSGGAYEQYF; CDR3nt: TGTGCCAGCAGCCAAGTAGGTAGTAGCGGGGGAGCCTACGAGCAGTACTTC
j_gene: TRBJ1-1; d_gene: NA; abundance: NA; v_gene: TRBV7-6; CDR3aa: CASSSLAAGLNTEAFF; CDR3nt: TGTGCCAGCAGCTCCCTGGCGGCGGGGCTGAACACTGAAGCTTTCTTT
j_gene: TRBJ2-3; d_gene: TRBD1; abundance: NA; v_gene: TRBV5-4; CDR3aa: CASSQGQGRTDTQYF; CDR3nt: TGTGCCAGCAGCCAGGGACAGGGTAGGACAGATACGCAGTATTTT
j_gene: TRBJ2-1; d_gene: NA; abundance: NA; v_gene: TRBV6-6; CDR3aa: CAIQLRTGYNEQFF; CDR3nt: TGTGCCATCCAACTCCGGACCGGCTACAATGAGCAGTTCTTC
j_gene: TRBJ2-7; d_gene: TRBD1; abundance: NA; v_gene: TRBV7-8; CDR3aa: CASSTRDRGGEQYF; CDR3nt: TGTGCCAGCAGCACCCGGGACAGGGGGGGTGAGCAGTACTTC
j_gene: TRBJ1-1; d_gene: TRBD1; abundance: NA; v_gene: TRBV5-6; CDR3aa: CASSLPGQGMNTEAFF; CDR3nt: TGTGCCAGCAGCTTGCCGGGACAGGGGATGAACACTGAAGCTTTCTTT
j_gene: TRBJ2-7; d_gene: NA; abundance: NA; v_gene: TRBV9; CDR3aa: CASSVDLGDYEQYF; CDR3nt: TGTGCCAGCAGCGTAGATTTAGGAGACTACGAGCAGTACTTC
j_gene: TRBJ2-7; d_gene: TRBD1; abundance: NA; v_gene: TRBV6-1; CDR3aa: CASSLGQGARGQYF; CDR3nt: TGTGCCAGCAGTCTGGGACAGGGGGCGCGGGGGCAGTACTTC
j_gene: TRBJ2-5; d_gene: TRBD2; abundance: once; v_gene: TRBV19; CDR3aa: CASSLGLAGLPQETQYF; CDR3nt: TGTGCCAGTAGCCTGGGACTAGCGGGACTTCCACAAGAGACCCAGTACTTC
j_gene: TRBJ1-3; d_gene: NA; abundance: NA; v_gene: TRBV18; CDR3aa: CASSPLPLGGHSDSGNTIYF; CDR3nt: TGTGCCAGCTCACCATTACCTCTGGGGGGCCACAGTGACTCTGGAAACACCATATATTTT
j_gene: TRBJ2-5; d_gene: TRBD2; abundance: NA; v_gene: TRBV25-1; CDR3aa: CASSALGTSGTPGTQYF; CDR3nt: TGTGCCAGCAGTGCCCTCGGGACTAGCGGGACCCCGGGGACCCAGTACTTC
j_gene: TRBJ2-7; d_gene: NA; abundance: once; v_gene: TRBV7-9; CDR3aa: CASSDRDLYEQYF; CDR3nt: TGTGCCAGCAGCGACCGGGACCTCTACGAGCAGTACTTC
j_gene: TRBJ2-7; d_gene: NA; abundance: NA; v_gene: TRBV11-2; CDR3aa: CASRDPGRGSYEQYF; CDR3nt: TGTGCCAGCAGAGACCCCGGTAGAGGCTCCTACGAGCAGTACTTC